A selection of T cell receptor beta chains follows, all from one sample in a study of cytomegalovirus exposure and HLA in healthy donors. Generated by immunoSEQ multiplex PCR, the TCRdb table keeps only in-frame clones and is missing some. This sample has over 110,000 clones; around 78% occur once, and the top ten carry around 6.6%. The sequenced material came from PBMCs. Source of these receptors: a middle-aged woman in good health and CMV-seropositive. Each CDR3 is given with its conserved first and last residue. D genes are given only for firm matches. Clone size is not always given. Where it is, it says once, few, many or a class for expanded clones.

j_call: TRBJ2-7; cdr3_length: 14; clone_size: NA; d_call: TRBD2; v_call: TRBV4-1; cdr3_aa: CASSSASGKGEQYF; cdr3_nt: TGCGCCAGCAGCTCCGCTAGCGGGAAGGGCGAGCAGTACTTC
j_call: TRBJ2-1; cdr3_length: 15; clone_size: few; d_call: TRBD2; v_call: TRBV7-8; cdr3_aa: CASSSGTSGYNEQFF; cdr3_nt: TGTGCCAGCAGCTCTGGGACTAGCGGGTACAATGAGCAGTTCTTC
j_call: TRBJ2-5; cdr3_length: 13; clone_size: NA; d_call: NA; v_call: TRBV7-9; cdr3_aa: CASSPRLVETQYF; cdr3_nt: TGTGCCAGCAGCCCCAGACTAGTCGAGACCCAGTACTTC
j_call: TRBJ2-1; cdr3_length: 15; clone_size: few; d_call: TRBD2; v_call: TRBV7-9; cdr3_aa: CASSLGTSGGSEQFF; cdr3_nt: TGTGCCAGCAGCTTGGGGACTAGCGGGGGTAGTGAGCAGTTCTTC
j_call: TRBJ2-2; cdr3_length: 17; clone_size: NA; d_call: TRBD1; v_call: TRBV18; cdr3_aa: CASSSEQGSLNTGELFF; cdr3_nt: TGTGCCAGCTCATCTGAACAGGGGTCATTAAACACCGGGGAGCTGTTTTTT
j_call: TRBJ1-5; cdr3_length: 16; clone_size: NA; d_call: NA; v_call: TRBV19; cdr3_aa: CASSIGGAVGNQPQHF; cdr3_nt: TGTGCCAGTAGTATTGGGGGGGCGGTCGGCAATCAGCCCCAGCATTTT
j_call: TRBJ2-7; cdr3_length: 14; clone_size: few; d_call: TRBD2; v_call: TRBV6-1; cdr3_aa: CATFSGRGFYEQYF; cdr3_nt: TGTGCCACCTTCAGCGGGAGGGGCTTCTACGAGCAGTACTTC
j_call: TRBJ2-2; cdr3_length: 15; clone_size: once; d_call: TRBD1; v_call: TRBV19; cdr3_aa: CASSGRTGGAGELFF; cdr3_nt: TGTGCCAGTAGTGGTCGGACAGGGGGCGCCGGGGAGCTGTTTTTT
j_call: TRBJ2-3; cdr3_length: 14; clone_size: NA; d_call: TRBD2; v_call: TRBV4-2; cdr3_aa: CASSQDRAGGTQYF; cdr3_nt: TGTGCCAGCAGCCAAGATCGGGCGGGAGGGACGCAGTATTTT
j_call: TRBJ2-6; cdr3_length: 14; clone_size: NA; d_call: TRBD1; v_call: TRBV7-9; cdr3_aa: CASTGTAGANVLTF; cdr3_nt: TGTGCCAGCACGGGGACAGCTGGGGCCAACGTCCTGACTTTC
j_call: TRBJ1-5; cdr3_length: 12; clone_size: NA; d_call: NA; v_call: TRBV2; cdr3_aa: CASNGDNQPQHF; cdr3_nt: TGTGCCAGCAACGGGGACAATCAGCCCCAGCATTTT
j_call: TRBJ1-2; cdr3_length: 15; clone_size: NA; d_call: TRBD1; v_call: TRBV9; cdr3_aa: CASSPTTGKALGYTF; cdr3_nt: TGTGCCAGCAGCCCTACGACAGGGAAGGCCTTAGGCTACACCTTC
j_call: TRBJ2-1; cdr3_length: 16; clone_size: few; d_call: TRBD2; v_call: TRBV11-2; cdr3_aa: CASSPRASGSVGEQFF; cdr3_nt: TGTGCCAGCAGCCCCCGAGCTAGCGGGAGTGTGGGTGAGCAGTTCTTC
j_call: TRBJ1-5; cdr3_length: 14; clone_size: NA; d_call: NA; v_call: TRBV5-6; cdr3_aa: CASSLRGGVKPQHF; cdr3_nt: TGTGCCAGCAGCTTACGCGGTGGAGTGAAGCCCCAGCATTTT
j_call: TRBJ2-7; cdr3_length: 14; clone_size: NA; d_call: NA; v_call: TRBV18; cdr3_aa: CASSRARGTYEQYF; cdr3_nt: TGTGCCAGCTCACGCGCAAGAGGAACCTACGAGCAGTACTTC
j_call: TRBJ2-1; cdr3_length: 16; clone_size: once; d_call: NA; v_call: TRBV7-9; cdr3_aa: CSSSLTGGVSYNEQFF; cdr3_nt: TGTTCCAGCAGCTTAACGGGTGGCGTATCCTACAATGAGCAGTTCTTC
j_call: TRBJ2-7; cdr3_length: 15; clone_size: NA; d_call: NA; v_call: TRBV18; cdr3_aa: CASSKASAGAREQYF; cdr3_nt: TGTGCCAGCTCTAAAGCAAGCGCGGGGGCGAGGGAGCAGTACTTC
j_call: TRBJ2-3; cdr3_length: 13; clone_size: NA; d_call: TRBD2; v_call: TRBV7-8; cdr3_aa: CASSSSGTDTQYF; cdr3_nt: TGTGCCAGCAGCTCTAGCGGGACAGATACGCAGTATTTT
j_call: TRBJ2-1; cdr3_length: 14; clone_size: NA; d_call: TRBD2; v_call: TRBV29-1; cdr3_aa: CSVDSSGVWNEQFF; cdr3_nt: TGCAGCGTTGACTCTAGCGGGGTCTGGAATGAGCAGTTCTTC
j_call: TRBJ1-5; cdr3_length: 14; clone_size: few; d_call: NA; v_call: TRBV2; cdr3_aa: CASSAGGYNQPQHF; cdr3_nt: TGTGCCAGCAGTGCGGGGGGGTACAATCAGCCCCAGCATTTT
j_call: TRBJ1-5; cdr3_length: 12; clone_size: few; d_call: NA; v_call: TRBV7-9; cdr3_aa: CASSLQGGPQHF; cdr3_nt: TGTGCCAGCAGCTTACAGGGAGGGCCCCAGCATTTT
j_call: TRBJ2-3; cdr3_length: 17; clone_size: NA; d_call: NA; v_call: TRBV7-3; cdr3_aa: CASSLQGSLASTDTQYF; cdr3_nt: TGTGCCAGCAGCTTACAGGGATCCCTCGCTAGCACAGATACGCAGTATTTT
j_call: TRBJ2-2; cdr3_length: 17; clone_size: NA; d_call: TRBD2; v_call: TRBV19; cdr3_aa: CASSPGLAGLGPGELFF; cdr3_nt: TGTGCCAGTAGTCCGGGACTAGCGGGCTTAGGGCCCGGGGAGCTGTTTTTT
j_call: TRBJ2-5; cdr3_length: 14; clone_size: once; d_call: TRBD1; v_call: TRBV6-1; cdr3_aa: CASSEGTGEETQYF; cdr3_nt: TGTGCCAGCAGTGAAGGGACAGGGGAAGAGACCCAGTACTTC
j_call: TRBJ1-2; cdr3_length: 14; clone_size: NA; d_call: NA; v_call: TRBV28; cdr3_aa: CASSLNGQGYGYTF; cdr3_nt: TGTGCCAGCAGTTTAAACGGGCAGGGCTATGGCTACACCTTC
j_call: TRBJ2-7; cdr3_length: 15; clone_size: few; d_call: TRBD1; v_call: TRBV5-4; cdr3_aa: CASSPGQVGSYEQYF; cdr3_nt: TGTGCCAGCAGCCCAGGACAGGTGGGATCCTACGAGCAGTACTTC
j_call: TRBJ1-3; cdr3_length: 14; clone_size: NA; d_call: TRBD1; v_call: TRBV7-9; cdr3_aa: CSSSRDRAGNTIYF; cdr3_nt: TGTTCCAGCAGCCGTGACAGGGCCGGAAACACCATATATTTT
j_call: TRBJ2-2; cdr3_length: 13; clone_size: NA; d_call: NA; v_call: TRBV7-2; cdr3_aa: CASSRGAPGELFF; cdr3_nt: TGTGCCAGCAGCCGGGGGGCCCCCGGGGAGCTGTTTTTT
j_call: TRBJ2-2; cdr3_length: 16; clone_size: NA; d_call: TRBD2; v_call: TRBV11-2; cdr3_aa: CASGTSGRANTGELFF; cdr3_nt: TGTGCCAGCGGTACTAGCGGGAGGGCGAACACCGGGGAGCTGTTTTTT
j_call: TRBJ2-1; cdr3_length: 11; clone_size: NA; d_call: NA; v_call: TRBV29-1; cdr3_aa: CSALVVDEQFF; cdr3_nt: TGCAGCGCCCTAGTTGTGGATGAGCAGTTCTTC
j_call: TRBJ1-2; cdr3_length: 14; clone_size: NA; d_call: TRBD1; v_call: TRBV6-5; cdr3_aa: CASSLGQGSYGYTF; cdr3_nt: TGTGCCAGCAGCCTCGGACAGGGAAGTTATGGCTACACCTTC
j_call: TRBJ1-1; cdr3_length: 11; clone_size: NA; d_call: NA; v_call: TRBV29-1; cdr3_aa: CSVGRNTEAFF; cdr3_nt: TGCAGCGTTGGGAGGAACACTGAAGCTTTCTTT
j_call: TRBJ2-7; cdr3_length: 14; clone_size: NA; d_call: TRBD1; v_call: TRBV5-1; cdr3_aa: CASSLEGQGDEQYF; cdr3_nt: TGCGCCAGCAGCTTGGAGGGACAGGGGGACGAGCAGTACTTC
j_call: TRBJ1-5; cdr3_length: 13; clone_size: NA; d_call: TRBD1; v_call: TRBV6-5; cdr3_aa: CASRQGAGQPQHF; cdr3_nt: TGTGCCAGCCGTCAGGGGGCAGGTCAGCCCCAGCATTTT
j_call: TRBJ2-1; cdr3_length: 15; clone_size: once; d_call: NA; v_call: TRBV5-1; cdr3_aa: CASSVTGSSYNEQFF; cdr3_nt: TGCGCCAGCAGCGTAACAGGGAGCTCCTACAATGAGCAGTTCTTC
j_call: TRBJ1-2; cdr3_length: 13; clone_size: NA; d_call: NA; v_call: TRBV29-1; cdr3_aa: CSVEDLLGVGYTF; cdr3_nt: TGCAGCGTTGAAGATCTTCTAGGGGTCGGCTACACCTTC
j_call: TRBJ1-1; cdr3_length: 15; clone_size: NA; d_call: NA; v_call: TRBV2; cdr3_aa: CASSGVRSMRTEAFF; cdr3_nt: TGTGCCAGCAGTGGAGTGCGGAGCATGAGGACTGAAGCTTTCTTT